This T cell receptor beta chain was identified during a study of T cell clones after liver transplantation. Study in general: Standard immunosuppression, with no induction, continued until 12-24 months after transplant. Blood was drawn pre-transplant, before withdrawal, and after full or failed withdrawal. Points from the study as a whole: A larger donor-reactive than third-party decline suggested partial antigen-specific deletion.

Clones were read by immunoSEQ multiplex PCR, and TCRdb kept only the in-frame ones, dropping some. The sample consists of 75,000 to 95,000 clones, roughly 80% of them appearing once. With regard to this clone: Antigen: not known.

The germline V gene has CDR1 SGHAT and CDR2 FQNNGV. There are 16 residues in the CDR3. V was clipped by 0 bases and J by 1 base, with 12 bases between them. The chain has TRBV11-2 and TRBJ1-1; weak D call: TRBD1 (5 bases). This clonotype was obtained from a human patient who received a liver transplant. Part of the T cell pool may stem from the graft donor. Sequences were derived from CD4+ T cells from blood, sampled less than 50 months after liver transplant. The CDR3 DNA sequence: TGTGCCAGCAGCTTAGAGTGGGGACGGCGGAACACTGAAGCTTTCTTT. Translating it yields CASSLEWGRRNTEAFF.